The clone carrying this T cell receptor (beta chain) was detected a few times. Its antigen is unidentified. TCRdb processed the reads anew with MiXCR; each CDR3 protein has one entry. The repertoire holds about 60,000 distinct CDR3 sequences, with approximately 36% as singletons. This entry is derived from a study of T cell repertoires in cytomegalovirus infection. General study results and limits: Dominating the ex vivo response were HLA-C-restricted CMV-specific TCR beta clonotypes.

The CDR3 has 16 amino acids. The germline V and J ends were trimmed by 6 bases and 1 base, with 17 bases remaining between them. This sequence was found in a human donor in good health (CMV status not recorded). Some clones in this sample may be carry-over from other donors' samples. The rearrangement links TRBV12-3 or TRBV12-4 to TRBJ2-3; D gene unclear. The sequencing sample was made of PBMCs, sequenced either directly or after in vitro stimulation (not recorded which). The CDR3 loop reads CASSPFRLEGTDTQYF. The CDR3 DNA reads as TGTGCCAGCAGCCCCTTCAGGCTTGAGGGCACAGATACGCAGTATTTT.